This TCR beta chain came from a study of blood T cell repertoires in COVID-19. For the study at large: Acute and convalescent COVID-19 samples came from the United States, Italy and Spain.

Repertoires were generated with immunoSEQ multiplex PCR, while TCRdb's copy carries only in-frame clones and drops some. The data contain some 220,000 clones, approximately 85% of them singletons. This CDR3 comprises 13 residues. The V end was cut by 5 bases, the J end by 2 bases, with 10 bases between. The germline V gene has CDR1 SQVTM and CDR2 ANQGSEA. This clone was observed a single time. Sequenced material: peripheral blood. V and J are TRBV29-1 and TRBJ1-3, with D perhaps TRBD1 (6 bases). This sequence was found in a woman in her seventies with COVID-19, enrolled during active disease. The CDR3 DNA follows: TGCAGCGTTCCTGGGACAACTGGAAACACCATATATTTT. Translated, it gives CSVPGTTGNTIYF.